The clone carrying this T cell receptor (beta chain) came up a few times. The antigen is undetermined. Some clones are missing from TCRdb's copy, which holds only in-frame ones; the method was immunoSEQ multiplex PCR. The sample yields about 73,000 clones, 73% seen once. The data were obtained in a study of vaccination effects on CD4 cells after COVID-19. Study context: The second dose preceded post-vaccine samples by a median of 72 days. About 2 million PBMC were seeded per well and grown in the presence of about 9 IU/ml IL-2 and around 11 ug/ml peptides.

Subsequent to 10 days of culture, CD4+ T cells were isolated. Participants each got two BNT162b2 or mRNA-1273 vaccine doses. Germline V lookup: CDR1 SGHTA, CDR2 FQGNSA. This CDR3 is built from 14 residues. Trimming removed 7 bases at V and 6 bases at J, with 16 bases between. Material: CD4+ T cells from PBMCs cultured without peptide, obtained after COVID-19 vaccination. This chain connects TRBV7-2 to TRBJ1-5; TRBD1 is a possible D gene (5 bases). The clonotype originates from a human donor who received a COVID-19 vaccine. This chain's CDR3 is CASNLQGWGQPQHF. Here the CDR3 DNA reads TGTGCCAGCAACCTCCAGGGTTGGGGTCAGCCCCAGCATTTT. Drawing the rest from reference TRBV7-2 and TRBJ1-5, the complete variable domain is GAGVSQSPSNKVTEKGKDVELRCDPISGHTALYWYRQSLGQGLEFLIYFQGNSAPDKSGLPSDRFSAERTGGSVSTLTIQRTQQEDSAVYLCASNLQGWGQPQHFGDGTRLSIL.